This T cell receptor (beta chain) was recovered during a study of T cells in Graves' hyperthyroidism and ophthalmopathy. This CDR3 is 14 amino acids long. Germline-derived CDR1 and CDR2 are MNHEY and SVGAGI. The V end was cut by 0 bases, the J end by 6 bases, with 9 bases between. The investigators amplified TCR beta CDR3 regions from RNA transcripts. HTBI primers were the set used in a first-round RT-PCR of the TCR CDR3. TCRdb used MiXCR to reprocess the multiplex PCR reads, holding one entry per CDR3 protein. The table includes just under 750,000 distinct CDR3 sequences, roughly 32% detected once. Ten or more counts support this clonotype.

The sequence was collected from a woman aged 40 to 50 with Graves' hyperthyroidism. The rearrangement links TRBV6-5 to TRBJ1-5; D not certain. The sample comprised blood. The CDR3 DNA is TGTGCCAGCAGTTACTCGATCGAGGCTCAGCCCCAGCATTTT. Its protein is CASSYSIEAQPQHF.